One and the same sample provided the 18 T cell receptor beta chains below, sequenced in a study of T cell responses to AZD1222 COVID-19 vaccine. TCRdb's copy holds only in-frame clones and misses some; the assay was immunoSEQ multiplex PCR. Of about 83,000 clones in the sample, about 83% were seen once. The sequenced sample was peripheral blood, obtained on day 0 of AZD1222 vaccination. All receptors derive from an adult in good health.

This clone was seen once. The chain links TRBV4-2 to TRBJ1-2, with 10 bases lining up with TRBD1. Per germline, CDR1 LGHNA and CDR2 YNFKEQ. V shed 6 bases, J shed 2 bases, and the junction held 3 bases outside the gene matches. This CDR3 is built from 14 residues. The CDR3 spells CASSWDRGNYGYTF. CDR3 bases: TGTGCCAGCAGTTGGGACAGGGGAAACTATGGCTACACCTTC.

This chain links TRBV30 with TRBJ1-3; D gene unclear. The CDR3 spans 13 residues. The ends were cut back, 2 bases at V and 1 base at J, with 6 bases in the middle. CDR1 and CDR2 from the germline V gene are GTSNPN and SVGIG (reference sequence). CDR3 bases: TGTGCCTGGAGTTCTTTATCTGGAAACACCATATATTTT. Its translation is CAWSSLSGNTIYF.

This clone was detected only once. The J gene is TRBJ2-1, the V gene TRBV5-5; 7 bases are a match to TRBD2. Looked up from germline, CDR1 is SGHKS and CDR2 is YYEKEE (reference sequence). V shed 2 bases, J shed 6 bases, and the junction held 8 bases outside the gene matches. There are 15 residues in the CDR3. The DNA for the CDR3 is TGTGCCAGCAGCTTCCGGGTCGAGCGGGGCAATGAGCAGTTCTTC. The encoded protein is CASSFRVERGNEQFF.

V gene TRBV9 combines with J gene TRBJ1-1; D gene ambiguous. Germline V gene lookup returns CDR1 SGDLS and CDR2 YYNGEE. This CDR3 spans 14 amino acids. Trimming left V 0 bases short and J 0 bases short, with 6 bases between. The CDR3 region is CASSVGGMNTEAFF. In nucleotides, the CDR3 is TGTGCCAGCAGCGTAGGAGGGATGAACACTGAAGCTTTCTTT.

CDR3 nucleotide sequence: TGTGCCACCAGCAGTGGGTACAATGAGCAGTTCTTC. Protein: CATSSGYNEQFF. The rearrangement uses TRBV15 and TRBJ2-1; D uncertain. Germline assignment: CDR1 LNHNV and CDR2 YYDKDF (reference sequence). The CDR3 is 12 residues long. Trimming removed 3 bases at V and 4 bases at J, with 4 bases between.

The chain's CDR3 is CSVVSWEESYEQYF. In DNA form, the CDR3 reads TGCAGCGTTGTTTCGTGGGAGGAGTCCTACGAGCAGTACTTC. The J gene is TRBJ2-7, the V gene TRBV29-1, with a possible D match to TRBD2 (6 bases). V was clipped by 4 bases and J by 1 base, with 14 bases between them. Germline V gene sequence: CDR1 SQVTM, CDR2 ANQGSEA. The CDR3 contains 14 residues.

This chain uses TRBV6-4 with TRBJ2-7; unclear D gene. This CDR3 is 13 amino acids long. V dropped 10 bases and J dropped 1 base, with 14 bases sitting between them. In germline, CDR1 is MRHNA, CDR2 SNTAGT. The CDR3 bases are TGTGCCACCTACGAACTCAATTCCTACGAGCAGTACTTC. Translated, it gives CATYELNSYEQYF.

The chain links TRBV10-3 to TRBJ1-6; no firm D call. The ends were cut back, 6 bases at V and 6 bases at J, with 18 bases in the middle. Germline V gives CDR1 ENHRY, CDR2 SYGVKD. The CDR3 length is 16 residues. This chain's CDR3 is CAISRTPVGSNSPLHF. The DNA of the CDR3 is TGTGCCATCAGCCGGACCCCCGTGGGATCTAATTCACCCCTCCACTTT.

This clone is a singleton in its sample. This rearrangement joins TRBV27 to TRBJ2-1, with 8 bases identical to TRBD2. Germline V lookup: CDR1 MNHEY, CDR2 SMNVEV (reference sequence). With V trimmed by 5 bases and J by 5 bases, 8 bases remained unmatched. This CDR3 has 15 amino acids. CDR3 protein: CASSPLAGYHNEQFF. CDR3 in DNA: TGTGCCAGCAGTCCCTTAGCGGGGTACCACAATGAGCAGTTCTTC.

This clone was seen a handful of times. This chain links TRBV5-6 with TRBJ1-2; D is uncertain. Per germline, CDR1 SGHDT and CDR2 YYEEEE. With 0 bases removed from V and 2 bases from J, the gap between germline ends came to 11 bases. CDR3 length equals 15 residues. This CDR3 reads CASSLGRTLNYGYTF. DNA for the CDR3: TGTGCCAGCAGCTTGGGCAGGACTCTAAACTATGGCTACACCTTC.

The chain combines TRBV4-3 with TRBJ1-2; D possibly corresponds to TRBD1 (5 bases). The V gene lost 3 bases and the J gene lost 3 bases, with 11 bases spanning the gap. Germline loops: CDR1 LGHNA, CDR2 YSLEER. CDR3 length: 14 amino acids. The CDR3 nucleotides are TGCGCCAGCAGCCAGGAACAGGCCCACTATGGCTACACCTTC. Amino acid sequence: CASSQEQAHYGYTF.

This chain uses TRBV19 with TRBJ2-1, with D perhaps given as TRBD1 or TRBD2 (5 bases each). Per germline, CDR1 LNHDA and CDR2 SQIVND (reference sequence). The CDR3 is 13 residues long. V lost 5 bases and J lost 12, with 17 bases in between. The CDR3 nucleotides are TGTGCCAGTAGTTCCCTAACCGAGGGGAGGCAGTTCTTC. This translates into CASSSLTEGRQFF.

The chain employs TRBV10-2 and TRBJ2-1; 10 bases line up with TRBD2. V was clipped by 5 bases and J by 4 bases; unmatched bases: 8. Germline CDR1 and CDR2: WSHSY and SAAADI. The CDR3 has 16 residues. Here the CDR3 reads CASSPVSSGGYNEQFF. CDR3 coding DNA: TGCGCCAGCAGTCCCGTTTCTAGCGGGGGTTACAATGAGCAGTTCTTC.

The rearrangement joins TRBV18 to TRBJ2-7; 9 nucleotides align to TRBD1. The length of the CDR3 is 13 residues. V was pared by 6 bases and J by 3 bases, with 3 bases of the junction left unmatched. Looked up from germline, CDR1 is KGHSH and CDR2 is LQKENI. CDR3 nucleotide sequence: TGTGCCAGCTCTTCGACAGGGGGCTACGAGCAGTACTTC. This translates into CASSSTGGYEQYF.

The V call is TRBV18, the J call TRBJ1-5; maybe TRBD1 (6 bases). The CDR3 extends over 15 amino acids. V dropped 2 bases and J dropped 5 bases, with 13 bases sitting between them. Germline lookup yields CDR1 KGHSH and CDR2 LQKENI. DNA of the CDR3: TGTGCCAGCTCACCATCAGGGGCATTCGATCAGCCCCAGCATTTT. This encodes CASSPSGAFDQPQHF. Full variable domain (remainder filled in from reference TRBV18 and TRBJ1-5): NAGVMQNPRHLVRRRGQEARLRCSPMKGHSHVYWYRQLPEEGLKFMVYLQKENIIDESGMPKERFSAEFPKEGPSILRIQQVVRGDSAAYFCASSPSGAFDQPQHFGDGTRLSIL.

V gene TRBV18 combines with J gene TRBJ1-2, with 7 bases matching TRBD1. Trimming at V came to 2 bases and at J to 8 bases, leaving 8 bases not matched to a gene. In germline, CDR1 is KGHSH, CDR2 LQKENI. The CDR3 sequence is 14 residues long. The CDR3 DNA reads as TGTGCCAGCTCACCAAATAGGGACAGTCGGGGCTACACCTTC. Protein product: CASSPNRDSRGYTF.

The V call is TRBV6-1, the J call TRBJ1-1, with a weak D call TRBD1 (5 bases). The germline CDR1 and CDR2 sequences are MNHNS and SASEGT. Trimming took off 0 bases at V and 2 bases at J, with 13 bases between the two ends. The CDR3 is 16 residues long. In DNA form, the CDR3 reads TGTGCCAGCAGTGAAGCCGGTGGGGGATTTAACACTGAAGCTTTCTTT. It yields the protein CASSEAGGGFNTEAFF.

This clone showed up just once. This sequence joins TRBV5-5 and TRBJ1-1; 7 bases match TRBD1. V lost 1 base to trimming and J lost 0 bases; unmatched junction nucleotides: 6. Germline CDR1 SGHKS, CDR2 YYEKEE (reference sequence). The CDR3 length is 16 residues. The DNA of the CDR3 is TGTGCCAGCAGCTTGAGGGCAGACAGGGTGAACACTGAAGCTTTCTTT. Residues: CASSLRADRVNTEAFF.